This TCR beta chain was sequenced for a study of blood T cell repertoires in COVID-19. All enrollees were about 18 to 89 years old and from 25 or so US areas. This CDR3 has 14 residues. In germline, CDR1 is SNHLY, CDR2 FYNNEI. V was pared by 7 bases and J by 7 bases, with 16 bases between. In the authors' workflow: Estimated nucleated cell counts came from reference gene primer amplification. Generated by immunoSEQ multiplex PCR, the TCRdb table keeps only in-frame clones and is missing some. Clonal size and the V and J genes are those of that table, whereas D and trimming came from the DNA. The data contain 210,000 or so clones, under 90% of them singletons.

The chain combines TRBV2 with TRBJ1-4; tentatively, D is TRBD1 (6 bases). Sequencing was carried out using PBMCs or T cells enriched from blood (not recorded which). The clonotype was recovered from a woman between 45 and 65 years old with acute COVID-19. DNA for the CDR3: TGTGCCAGCACCGTACAGGGCGCGGGTGAAAAACTGTTTTTT. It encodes CASTVQGAGEKLFF.